This passage covers 2 T cell receptor beta chains from one sample sequenced in a study of cytomegalovirus exposure and HLA in healthy donors. Primers included in the PCR were 60 Vbeta and 13 Jbeta primers. The protocol was immunoSEQ multiplex PCR, while the TCRdb copy is restricted to in-frame clones and leaves out a portion. The repertoire holds around 280,000 clones, with 70% to 90% as singletons. The sample consisted of PBMCs. These receptors were collected from a woman aged 18 to 35 in good health and CMV-seronegative.

V usage is TRBV20-1 and J usage is TRBJ2-2; TRBD2 might be the D (6 bases). Trimming left V 8 bases short and J 5 bases short, with 9 bases between. The CDR3 contains 11 residues. Germline V gives CDR1 DFQATT, CDR2 SNEGSKA (reference sequence). The CDR3: CSTGRTGELFF. The CDR3 DNA reads as TGCAGTACCGGGAGAACCGGGGAGCTGTTTTTT.

Only a few counts were recorded for this clone. The junction differs from germline at one of its ends, possibly a read error. This CDR3 reads CSSSSSDHNYGYTF. In nucleotides, the CDR3 is TGTTCCAGCAGCTCCAGCGACCACAACTATGGCTACACCTTC. This rearrangement joins TRBV7-9 to TRBJ1-2; D gene ambiguous. CDR1 SEHNR and CDR2 FQNEAQ come from the germline V gene (reference sequence). The length of the CDR3 is 14 residues.